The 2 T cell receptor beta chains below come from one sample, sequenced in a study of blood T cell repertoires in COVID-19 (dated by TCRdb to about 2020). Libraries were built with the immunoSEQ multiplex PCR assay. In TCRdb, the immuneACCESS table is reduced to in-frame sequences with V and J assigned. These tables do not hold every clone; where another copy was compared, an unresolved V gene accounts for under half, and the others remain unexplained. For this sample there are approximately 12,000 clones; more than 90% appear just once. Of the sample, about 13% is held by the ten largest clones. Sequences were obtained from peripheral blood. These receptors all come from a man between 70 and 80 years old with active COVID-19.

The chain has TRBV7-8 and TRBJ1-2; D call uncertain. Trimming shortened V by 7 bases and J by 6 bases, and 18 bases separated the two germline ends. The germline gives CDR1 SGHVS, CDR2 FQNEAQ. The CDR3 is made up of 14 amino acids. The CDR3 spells CASTRLGAADGYTF. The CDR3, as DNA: TGTGCCAGCACCCGACTTGGAGCCGCCGATGGCTACACCTTC.

CDR3 nucleotides: TGTGCCAGCAGCCCGCTAGCCAGGGGCAGGAACACTGAAGCTTTCTTT. Translating it yields CASSPLARGRNTEAFF. This chain joins TRBV7-8 and TRBJ1-1, with D possibly TRBD1 on 6 matching bases. Germline V gene data show CDR1 as SGHVS and CDR2 as FQNEAQ. The CDR3 is 16 residues long. Trimming removed 5 bases at V and 1 base at J, with 17 bases between.